Here is one T cell receptor beta chain with its context. Its antigen remains unknown. The junction departs from the called germline gene at one end, perhaps through a read error. Each donor supplied around 10 milliliters of peripheral blood. This sample is part of a study of blood T cells in healthy people across ages. With a J-beta primer mix and a sample-barcoded 5' primer, a second PCR ran 7 to 11 cycles. One entry per CDR3 protein results from TCRdb running MiXCR on the 5' RACE reads. The sample includes 1,500,000 or so distinct CDR3 sequences, around 55% of them seen just once. The germline V gene encodes CDR1 SGHVS and CDR2 FQNEAQ. The CDR3 consists of 15 residues. General study points: Diversity estimates from one million T cells were considered underestimates. Older age coincided with a roughly linear decline in TCR beta diversity per million T cells. PBMC samples, being unsorted, prevented any conclusive comparison of naive and antigen-experienced cells.

What was sequenced was blood. The sequence was obtained from a man in his late teens or twenties in good health. The chain combines TRBV7-8 with TRBJ1-2; tentative D call: TRBD1 (5 bases). Written as DNA, the CDR3 is TGTACCAGCAGCTTATTGCGCGGGGCCTATGGGGGCTACACCTTC. This encodes CTSSLLRGAYGGYTF.